What follows are 20 T cell receptor beta chains derived from one specimen sequenced in a study of human T cells and chemical hapten exposure. MiXCR was run by TCRdb on the RACE reads, yielding one entry per CDR3 protein. Of 50,000 to 65,000 distinct CDR3 sequences detected, 8% to 10% appear once; the ten largest clones hold 16%. The time point denotes: patch test 3, about 24 weeks after DPC sensitization. Documented treatment: therapeutic diphenylcyclopropenone sensitization with weekly scalp DPC. Source: whole blood, taken in connection with sensitization to the hapten diphenylcyclopropenone (DPC). These TCRs come from a woman in her thirties or forties with alopecia areata. Some clones in this sample may be carry-over from other donors' samples.

This clonotype was observed many times. This rearrangement joins TRBV2 to TRBJ2-2, with a weak D call TRBD2 (6 bases). Trimming stripped 2 bases from V and 13 bases from J, with 11 bases between. Germline V CDR1 and CDR2: SNHLY, FYNNEI. The CDR3 runs 12 residues. The CDR3 here is CASSERRGGLFF. The CDR3, as DNA: TGTGCCAGCAGTGAAAGGAGGGGCGGGCTGTTTTTT.

This clonotype occurred many times. The gene calls are TRBV28 and TRBJ1-2, with no clear D. There are 12 residues in the CDR3. From germline, CDR1 is MDHEN and CDR2 SYDVKM. Trimming removed 5 bases at V and 4 bases at J, with 8 bases between. CDR3 region: CASSDRVYGYTF. In nucleotides, the CDR3 is TGTGCCAGCAGTGATCGAGTCTATGGCTACACCTTC.

This clonotype was observed at least ten times. The chain employs TRBV9 and TRBJ1-1; D uncertain. This CDR3 has 14 amino acids. V was clipped by 0 bases and J by 11 bases, with 17 bases between them. The V gene's germline CDR1 is SGDLS and CDR2 YYNGEE. CDR3 nucleotide sequence: TGTGCCAGCAGCGTAGCTTCGGAGTCCCCTGGTGCTTTCTTT. Translation gives CASSVASESPGAFF.

Many counts were recorded for this clonotype. The chain is built from TRBV7-9 and TRBJ2-7; 10 positions match TRBD1. V was clipped by 4 bases and J by 5 bases; unmatched bases: 5. From germline, CDR1 is SEHNR and CDR2 FQNEAQ (reference sequence). The CDR3 contains 14 residues. The CDR3 DNA reads as TGTGCCAGCAGCTCACGGGACAGGGGCCACGAGCAGTACTTC. It codes for CASSSRDRGHEQYF.

This clonotype was recorded many times. The gene calls are TRBV28 and TRBJ2-7; a possible D gene is TRBD2 (6 bases). The CDR3 has 15 residues. V shed 6 bases and J shed 2 bases, with 17 bases lying between them. From germline, CDR1 is MDHEN and CDR2 SYDVKM. The CDR3 bases are TGTGCCAGCAGATCAACCGGGACTGCCCCCTACGAGCAGTACTTC. It specifies CASRSTGTAPYEQYF.

The chain recombines TRBV20-1 with TRBJ1-6, with D tentatively TRBD1 (6 bases). V was clipped by 0 bases and J by 10 bases, with 19 bases between them. CDR1 is DFQATT and CDR2 is SNEGSKA in the germline V gene (reference sequence). There are 16 residues in the CDR3. The CDR3 spells CSARDHGAGVRSPLHF. CDR3 in DNA: TGCAGTGCTAGAGATCATGGGGCAGGGGTGCGGTCACCCCTCCACTTT.

With regard to this clonotype: Possible read error: a much larger clone is one base away. The chain recombines TRBV3-2 with TRBJ2-2; the D segment call TRBD1 is taken from the table without a DNA check. TRBV3-2 counts as a pseudogene. This CDR3 contains 14 residues. Here the CDR3 DNA reads TGTGCCAGCAGCCCAGGACAGGACACCGGGGAGCTGTTTTTT. Translated: CASSPGQDTGELFF.

A few counts support this clonotype. The V gene is TRBV2, the J gene TRBJ2-5; D is possibly TRBD2 (5 bases). Germline V CDR1 and CDR2: SNHLY, FYNNEI. Trimming shortened V by 6 bases and J by 12 bases, and 14 bases separated the two germline ends. The CDR3 has 11 amino acids. The DNA for the CDR3 is TGTGCCAGCAGATGGGAGAAGGGCGAGTACTTC. Protein product: CASRWEKGEYF.

In its sample, this clonotype was seen a few times. The chain uses TRBV18 and TRBJ2-1; 9 bases fit TRBD1. The CDR3 is 14 amino acids. The germline gives CDR1 KGHSH, CDR2 LQKENI. J lost 9 bases, V lost 1 base, and 4 bases had no gene match. The CDR3 bases are TGTGCCAGCTCACCACTCGAGGACAGGGGTGAGCAGTTCTTC. Amino acid sequence: CASSPLEDRGEQFF.

This clonotype was found many times. The chain carries TRBV7-2 and TRBJ1-5; the D gene is possibly TRBD1 (5 bases). The CDR3 covers 12 residues. The V end lost 2 bases, the J end lost 7 bases, and 6 bases lay between the germline ends. Germline CDR1 reads SGHTA; CDR2 reads FQGNSA. The CDR3 protein is CASSLKGQPQHF. The CDR3 region has the DNA TGTGCCAGCAGCTTAAAGGGGCAGCCCCAGCATTTT.

This clonotype has a handful of counts. The J gene is TRBJ1-1, the V gene TRBV2; TRBD1 matches at 7 bases. J gave up 2 bases and V 4 bases, and 1 base lay outside the gene matches. The CDR3 covers 13 residues. Per the germline V gene, CDR1 is SNHLY and CDR2 is FYNNEI. CDR3 amino acids: CASSGQGNTEAFF. The CDR3 DNA reads as TGTGCCAGCAGTGGACAGGGTAACACTGAAGCTTTCTTT.

This clonotype showed up many times. This chain links TRBV5-1 with TRBJ2-7, with 9 bases identical to TRBD2. The junction had 3 bases not matched to a gene; V was cut back by 3 bases and J by 2 bases. Germline V gene lookup returns CDR1 SGHRS and CDR2 YFSETQ. CDR3 length equals 14 residues. CDR3 DNA: TGCGCCAGCAGCTCGGCTAGCGGGGCCTACGAGCAGTACTTC. Protein: CASSSASGAYEQYF.

This clonotype was seen a few times. The chain links TRBV27 to TRBJ2-2; no firm D call. This CDR3 has 13 amino acids. Trimming left V 4 bases short and J 9 bases short, with 12 bases between. Germline V lookup: CDR1 MNHEY, CDR2 SMNVEV (reference sequence). Written as DNA, the CDR3 is TGTGCCAGCAGTTCGTTCCCACGCCGGGAGCTGTTTTTT. Translation: CASSSFPRRELFF.

This clonotype was found a few times. This chain joins TRBV28 and TRBJ1-2; D is unclear. CDR1 and CDR2 (germline): MDHEN, SYDVKM. Trimming removed 1 base at V and 8 bases at J, with 11 bases between. This CDR3 is built from 13 residues. CDR3 sequence (DNA): TGTGCCAGCAGTTTATACGAGGGTTACGGCTACACCTTC. Translation: CASSLYEGYGYTF.

The CDR3 loop reads CSARYSGGSPLHF. CDR3 coding DNA: TGCAGTGCTAGATATTCAGGAGGTTCACCCCTCCACTTT. This chain links TRBV20-1 with TRBJ1-6; D is ambiguous. The CDR3 totals 13 residues. The V end lost 2 bases, the J end lost 9 bases, and 11 bases lay between the germline ends. Germline V lookup: CDR1 DFQATT, CDR2 SNEGSKA (reference sequence).

V is TRBV20-1 and J is TRBJ1-5; 10 bases match TRBD1. The CDR3 covers 18 residues. Germline CDR1 and CDR2: DFQATT and SNEGSKA (reference sequence). V gave up 5 bases and J gave up 0 bases; unmatched junction bases: 13. CDR3 residues: CSAYSGTGVGYSNQPQHF. The CDR3 DNA follows: TGCAGTGCTTACTCCGGGACAGGGGTGGGTTATAGCAATCAGCCCCAGCATTTT.

V and J are TRBV4-1 and TRBJ1-6, with D unresolved. Trimming removed 6 bases from V and 0 bases from J, with 9 bases in between. This CDR3 is 15 amino acids long. Germline V lookup: CDR1 MGHRA, CDR2 YSYEKL. The CDR3 region has the DNA TGCGCCAGCAGGAGCCGTACCTCCTATAATTCACCCCTCCACTTT. The encoded protein is CASRSRTSYNSPLHF.

The genes are TRBV6-5 and TRBJ2-1, with 10 bases identical to TRBD2. CDR3 length equals 15 residues. The germline V gene has CDR1 MNHEY and CDR2 SVGAGI. J was trimmed by 4 bases and V by 2 bases; bases with no gene match: 2. In DNA, the CDR3 is TGTGCCAGCAGTTACGGTAGCGGGGGGTACAATGAGCAGTTCTTC. Translation: CASSYGSGGYNEQFF.

V usage is TRBV5-1 and J usage is TRBJ2-4, with 7 positions matching TRBD1. The CDR3 is 13 amino acids. Germline lookup yields CDR1 SGHRS and CDR2 YFSETQ. V lost 3 bases and J lost 6; bases outside the gene matches: 3. CDR3 protein: CASSWGQSNIQYF. The CDR3 DNA is TGCGCCAGCAGCTGGGGACAGTCAAACATTCAGTACTTC.

This clonotype has a count of ten or more. The chain links TRBV12-3 or TRBV12-4 to TRBJ1-5, with no clear D. V lost 5 bases to trimming and J lost 7 bases, with 9 bases between them. The CDR3 spans 12 residues. The DNA of the CDR3 is TGTGCCAGCAGTCCCCGGAGGCAGCCCCAGCATTTT. It translates to CASSPRRQPQHF.